The rows below give T cell receptor beta chains drawn from one sample of a study of CD8+ T cells in alopecia areata. TCRdb's copy holds only in-frame clones and misses some; the assay was immunoSEQ multiplex PCR. The table shows 120,000 to 150,000 clones, with around two thirds occurring only once. Sequenced sample: CD8+ T cells sorted from blood. These receptors were collected from a human donor in good health. The CDR3 runs from the conserved cysteine through the conserved F or W.

v_call	j_call	cdr3_length	cdr3_aa
TRBV9	TRBJ1-5	15	CASSVSDNVGQPQHF
TRBV4-1	TRBJ2-1	11	CASRDFNEQFF
TRBV7-9	TRBJ1-1	17	CASSRAGKGPLGTEAFF
TRBV4-1	TRBJ2-7	15	CASSQLAGPSYEQYF
TRBV6-5	TRBJ1-1	14	CASSWGQGNTEAFF
TRBV27	TRBJ2-2	15	CASRVGQGVGGELFF
TRBV29-1	TRBJ2-3	17	CSVEGEREPTSTDTQYF
TRBV25-1	TRBJ1-1	13	CASSERGGTEAFF
TRBV5-6	TRBJ2-6	17	CASSTWTGASGANVLTF
TRBV29-1	TRBJ2-1	13	CSVEGLAVNEQFF
TRBV11-2	TRBJ2-3	16	CASSLEAGGSADTQYF